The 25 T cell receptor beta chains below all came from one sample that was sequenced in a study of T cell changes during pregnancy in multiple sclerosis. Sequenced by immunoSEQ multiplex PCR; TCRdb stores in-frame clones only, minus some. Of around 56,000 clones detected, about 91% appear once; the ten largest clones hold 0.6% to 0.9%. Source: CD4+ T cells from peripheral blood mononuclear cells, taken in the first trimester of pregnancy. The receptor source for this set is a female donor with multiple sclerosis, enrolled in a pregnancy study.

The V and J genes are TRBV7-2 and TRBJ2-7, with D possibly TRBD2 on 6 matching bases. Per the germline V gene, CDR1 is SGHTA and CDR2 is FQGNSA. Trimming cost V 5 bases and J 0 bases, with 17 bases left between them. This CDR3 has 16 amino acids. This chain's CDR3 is CASSRGGTANSYEQYF. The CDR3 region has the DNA TGTGCCAGCAGCCGAGGAGGGACCGCGAACTCCTACGAGCAGTACTTC.

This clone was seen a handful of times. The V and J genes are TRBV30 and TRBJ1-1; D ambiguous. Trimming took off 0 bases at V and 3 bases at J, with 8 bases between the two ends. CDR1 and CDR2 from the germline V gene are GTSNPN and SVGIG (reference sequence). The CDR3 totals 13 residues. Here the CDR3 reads CAWSVSAYTEAFF. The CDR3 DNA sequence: TGTGCCTGGAGTGTCAGTGCCTACACTGAAGCTTTCTTT.

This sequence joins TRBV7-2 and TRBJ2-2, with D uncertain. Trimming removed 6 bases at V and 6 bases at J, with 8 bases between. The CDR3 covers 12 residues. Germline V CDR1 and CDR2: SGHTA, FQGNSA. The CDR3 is CASRIVAGELFF. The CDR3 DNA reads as TGTGCCAGCAGGATAGTGGCCGGGGAGCTGTTTTTT.

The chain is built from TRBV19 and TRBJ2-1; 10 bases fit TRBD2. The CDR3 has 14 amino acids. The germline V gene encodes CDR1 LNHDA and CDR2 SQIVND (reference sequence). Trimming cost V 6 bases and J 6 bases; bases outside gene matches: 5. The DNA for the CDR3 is TGTGCCAGTAGCAGGCTAGCGGGAGCCAATGAGCAGTTCTTC. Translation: CASSRLAGANEQFF.

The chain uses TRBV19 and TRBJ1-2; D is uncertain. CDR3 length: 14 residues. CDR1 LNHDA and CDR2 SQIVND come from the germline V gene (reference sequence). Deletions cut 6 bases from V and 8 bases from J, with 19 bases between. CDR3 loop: CASSPDDPSGGYTF. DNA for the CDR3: TGTGCCAGTAGCCCCGACGATCCCTCGGGAGGCTACACCTTC.

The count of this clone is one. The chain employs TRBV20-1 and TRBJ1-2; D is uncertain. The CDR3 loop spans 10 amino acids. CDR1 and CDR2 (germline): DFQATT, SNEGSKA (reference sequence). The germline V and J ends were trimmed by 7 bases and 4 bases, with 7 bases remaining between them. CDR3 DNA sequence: TGCAGTGTCACCGGCTATGGCTACACCTTC. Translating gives CSVTGYGYTF.

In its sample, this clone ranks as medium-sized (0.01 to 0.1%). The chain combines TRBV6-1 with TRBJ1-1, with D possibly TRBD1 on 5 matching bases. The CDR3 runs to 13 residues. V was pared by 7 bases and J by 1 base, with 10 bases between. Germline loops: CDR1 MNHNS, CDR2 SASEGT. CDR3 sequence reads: CASTYGGNTEAFF. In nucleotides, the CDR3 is TGTGCCAGCACCTACGGGGGGAACACTGAAGCTTTCTTT.

The CDR3 DNA sequence: TGTGCCAGCAGCGTAGCCGACAGGGATTATGGCTACACCTTC. Amino acids: CASSVADRDYGYTF. This chain joins TRBV9 and TRBJ1-2, with 7 bases fitting TRBD1. Germline CDR1 and CDR2: SGDLS and YYNGEE. Trimming removed 0 bases from V and 5 bases from J; junction bases left unmatched: 4. The length of the CDR3 is 14 residues.

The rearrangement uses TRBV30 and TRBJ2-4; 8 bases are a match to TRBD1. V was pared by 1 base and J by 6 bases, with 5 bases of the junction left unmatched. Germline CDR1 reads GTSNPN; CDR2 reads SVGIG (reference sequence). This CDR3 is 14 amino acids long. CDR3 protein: CAWSGEGQGNIQYF. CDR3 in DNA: TGTGCCTGGAGTGGGGAAGGACAGGGAAACATTCAGTACTTC. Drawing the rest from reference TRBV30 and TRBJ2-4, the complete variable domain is SQTIHQWPATLVQPVGSPLSLECTVEGTSNPNLYWYRQAAGRGLQLLFYSVGIGQISSEVPQNLSASRPQDRQFILSSKKLLLSDSGFYLCAWSGEGQGNIQYFGAGTRLSVL.

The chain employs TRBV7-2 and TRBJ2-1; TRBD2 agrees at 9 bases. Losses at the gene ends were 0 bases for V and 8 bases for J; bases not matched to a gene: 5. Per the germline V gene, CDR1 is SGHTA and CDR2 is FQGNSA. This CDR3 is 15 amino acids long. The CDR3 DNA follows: TGTGCCAGCAGCTTAGCTAGCGGGGGTGGTCATGAGCAGTTCTTC. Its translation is CASSLASGGGHEQFF.

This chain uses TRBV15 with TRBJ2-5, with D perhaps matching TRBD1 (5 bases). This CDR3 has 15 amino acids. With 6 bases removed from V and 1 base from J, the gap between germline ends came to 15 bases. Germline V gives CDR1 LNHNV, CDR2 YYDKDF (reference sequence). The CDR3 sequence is CATSPTMTAQETQYF. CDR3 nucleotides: TGTGCCACCAGTCCTACGATGACAGCCCAAGAGACCCAGTACTTC.

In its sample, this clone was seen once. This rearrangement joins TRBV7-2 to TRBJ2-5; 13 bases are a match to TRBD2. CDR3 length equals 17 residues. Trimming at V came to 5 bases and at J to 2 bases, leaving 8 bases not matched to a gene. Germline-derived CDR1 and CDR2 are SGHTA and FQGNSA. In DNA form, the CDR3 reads TGTGCCAGCAGCATCAGGACTAGCGGGGGTAATCAAGAGACCCAGTACTTC. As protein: CASSIRTSGGNQETQYF.

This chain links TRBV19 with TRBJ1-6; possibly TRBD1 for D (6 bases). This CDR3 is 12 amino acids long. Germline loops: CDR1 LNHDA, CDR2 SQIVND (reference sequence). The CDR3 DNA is TGTGCTGCAGGGGCGCGGAGCTCACCCCTCCACTTT. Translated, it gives CAAGARSSPLHF.

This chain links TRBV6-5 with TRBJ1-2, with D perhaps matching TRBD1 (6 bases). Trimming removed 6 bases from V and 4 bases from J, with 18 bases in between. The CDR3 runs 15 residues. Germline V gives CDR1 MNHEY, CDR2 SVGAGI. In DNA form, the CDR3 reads TGTGCCAGCAGCCAGGCTCCGACAGGCCCCTATGGCTACACCTTC. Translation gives CASSQAPTGPYGYTF.

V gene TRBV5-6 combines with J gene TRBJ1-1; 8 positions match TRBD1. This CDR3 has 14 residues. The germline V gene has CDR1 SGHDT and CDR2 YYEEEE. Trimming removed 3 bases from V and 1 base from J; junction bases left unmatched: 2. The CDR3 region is CASSWTGRNTEAFF. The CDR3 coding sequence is TGTGCCAGCAGCTGGACAGGGAGGAACACTGAAGCTTTCTTT. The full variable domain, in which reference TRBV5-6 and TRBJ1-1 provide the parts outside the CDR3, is DAGVTQSPTHLIKTRGQQVTLRCSPKSGHDTVSWYQQALGQGPQFIFQYYEEEERQRGNFPDRFSGHQFPNYSSELNVNALLLGDSALYLCASSWTGRNTEAFFGQGTRLTVV.

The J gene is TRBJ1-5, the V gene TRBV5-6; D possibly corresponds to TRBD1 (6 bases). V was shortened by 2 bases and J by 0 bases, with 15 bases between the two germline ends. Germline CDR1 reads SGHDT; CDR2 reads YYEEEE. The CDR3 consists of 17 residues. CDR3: CASSLGQLANSNQPQHF. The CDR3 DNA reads TGTGCCAGCAGCTTAGGACAGCTCGCCAATAGCAATCAGCCCCAGCATTTT.

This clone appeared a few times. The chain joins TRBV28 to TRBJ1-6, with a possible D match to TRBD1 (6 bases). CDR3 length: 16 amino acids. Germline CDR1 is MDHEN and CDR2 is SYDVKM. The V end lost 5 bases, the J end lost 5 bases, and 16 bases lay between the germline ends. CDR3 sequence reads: CASSQQGLGNNSPLHF. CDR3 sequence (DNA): TGTGCCAGCAGTCAACAGGGCTTAGGAAATAATTCACCCCTCCACTTT.

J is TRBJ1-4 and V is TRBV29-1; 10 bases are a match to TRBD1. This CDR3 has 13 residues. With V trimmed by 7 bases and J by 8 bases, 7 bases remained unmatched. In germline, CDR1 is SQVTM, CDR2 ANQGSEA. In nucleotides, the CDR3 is TGCAGCGCGCAGGGACAGGGGTGGGAAAAACTGTTTTTT. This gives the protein CSAQGQGWEKLFF.

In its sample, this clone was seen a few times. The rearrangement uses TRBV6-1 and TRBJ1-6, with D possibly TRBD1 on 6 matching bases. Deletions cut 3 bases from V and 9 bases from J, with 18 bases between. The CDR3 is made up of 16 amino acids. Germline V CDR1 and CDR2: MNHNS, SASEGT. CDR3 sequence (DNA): TGTGCCAGCAGTGACCCTTTGACAGGAGCTGGTTCACCCCTCCACTTT. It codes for CASSDPLTGAGSPLHF.

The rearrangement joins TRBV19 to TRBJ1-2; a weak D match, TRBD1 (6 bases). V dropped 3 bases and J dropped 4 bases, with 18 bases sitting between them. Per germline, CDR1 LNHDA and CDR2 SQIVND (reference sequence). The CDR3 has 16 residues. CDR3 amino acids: CASSIEPGGDLYGYTF. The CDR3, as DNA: TGTGCCAGTAGTATCGAACCGGGGGGCGACCTCTATGGCTACACCTTC.

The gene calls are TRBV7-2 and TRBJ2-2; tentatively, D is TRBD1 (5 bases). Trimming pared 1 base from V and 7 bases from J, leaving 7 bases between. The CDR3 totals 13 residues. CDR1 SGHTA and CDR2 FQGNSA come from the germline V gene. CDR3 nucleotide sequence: TGTGCCAGCAGCTTAGAGGGGATCGGGGAGCTGTTTTTT. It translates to CASSLEGIGELFF.

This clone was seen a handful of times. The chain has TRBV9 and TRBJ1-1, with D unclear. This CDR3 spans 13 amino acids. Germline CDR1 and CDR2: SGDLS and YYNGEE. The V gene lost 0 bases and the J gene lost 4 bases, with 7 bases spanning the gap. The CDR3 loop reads CASSVDEVTEAFF. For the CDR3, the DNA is TGTGCCAGCAGCGTAGATGAGGTCACTGAAGCTTTCTTT.

As DNA, the CDR3 is TGTGCCAGCAGCTTAGATCTAAGGGGATCCGGCACAGATACGCAGTATTTT. Protein product: CASSLDLRGSGTDTQYF. The V call is TRBV7-9, the J call TRBJ2-3; D perhaps matches TRBD1 (5 bases). V dropped 1 base and J dropped 1 base, with 15 bases sitting between them. Germline CDR1 is SEHNR and CDR2 is FQNEAQ (reference sequence). CDR3 size: 17 residues. The entire variable domain, with the rest obtained from reference TRBV7-9 and TRBJ2-3, is as follows: DTGVSQNPRHKITKRGQNVTFRCDPISEHNRLYWYRQTLGQGPEFLTYFQNEAQLEKSRLLSDRFSAERPKGSFSTLEIQRTEQGDSAMYLCASSLDLRGSGTDTQYFGPGTRLTVL.

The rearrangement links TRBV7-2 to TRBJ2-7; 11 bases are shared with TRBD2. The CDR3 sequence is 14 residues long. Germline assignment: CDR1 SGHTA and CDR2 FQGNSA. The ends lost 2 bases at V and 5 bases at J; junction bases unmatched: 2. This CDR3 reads CASSLTSGGHEQYF. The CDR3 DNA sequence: TGTGCCAGCAGCTTAACTAGCGGGGGCCACGAGCAGTACTTC.

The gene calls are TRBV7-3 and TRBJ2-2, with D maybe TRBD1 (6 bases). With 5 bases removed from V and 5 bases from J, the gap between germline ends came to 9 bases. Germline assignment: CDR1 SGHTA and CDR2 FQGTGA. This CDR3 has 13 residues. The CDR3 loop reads CASSPGTTGELFF. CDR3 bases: TGTGCCAGCAGCCCCGGGACAACCGGGGAGCTGTTTTTT.